In this sample, the clone carrying this T cell receptor beta chain turned up a few times. The method was immunoSEQ multiplex PCR; TCRdb's version includes in-frame clones alone and lacks a portion of them. The table lists 7,000 to 9,500 clones, 70% of them singletons. The data originate from a study of neoadjuvant anti-PD-1 for oral cavity cancer. Study in general: Non-progressing patients received a fourth nivolumab dose near day 43, then surgery on days 50-56.

The CDR3 loop spans 11 amino acids. Germline values: CDR1 SEHNR, CDR2 FQNEAQ (reference sequence). Trimming took off 6 bases at V and 1 base at J, with 2 bases between the two ends. Time point specified: after neoadjuvant nivolumab, at surgical resection. These oral cavity squamous cell carcinomas were HPV-negative and locally advanced. The clonotype originates from a person aged 40 to 85 with oral cavity squamous cell carcinoma. V and J are TRBV7-9 and TRBJ2-3; D is ambiguous. This material consisted of PBMCs, taken after nivolumab (anti-PD-1) treatment. CDR3: CASSRTDTQYF. CDR3 nucleotide sequence: TGTGCCAGCAGTCGCACAGATACGCAGTATTTT.